The TCR beta chain described here comes from a study of blood T cell repertoires in COVID-19. About the study: From T cells, B-cell-depleted T cells, or PBMCs came the material, which was cDNA or gDNA.

Participant-reported clinical history was the basis for cohort assignment. Methods used by the authors: Amplification of reference gene primers was used by the study to estimate nucleated cell counts. Produced via immunoSEQ multiplex PCR; TCRdb's table is partial and in-frame only. The V and J calls and the clone size are those of that table, but D and trimming were determined from the DNA. The sample yields about 260,000 clones, approximately 90% seen once. This CDR3 has 15 residues. CDR1 and CDR2 from the germline V gene are MNHEY and SMNVEV (reference sequence). V lost 6 bases and J lost 0; bases outside the gene matches: 4.

The source is a man between 35 and 55 years old who had been exposed to COVID-19. This chain links TRBV27 with TRBJ2-2; 7 nucleotides line up with TRBD1. Sequences were obtained from PBMCs or T cells enriched from blood (not recorded which). This CDR3 is CASRGQTANTGELFF. The CDR3 nucleotides read TGTGCCAGCAGGGGACAGACCGCGAACACCGGGGAGCTGTTTTTT.